What follows are 15 T cell receptor beta chains derived from one specimen sequenced in a study of T-cell reconstitution after alpha-beta-depleted transplantation in children. Researchers prepared the TCRbeta library using unique molecular identifiers, the study reports. TCRdb redid the calling of the PCR reads with MiXCR, one entry per CDR3 protein. Of 200,000 to 250,000 distinct CDR3 sequences in the sample, about a tenth were seen once. The input for sequencing was PBMCs, taken before TCRalphabeta/CD19-depleted stem cell transplant. The receptors originated from a child under two years old with acute myeloid leukemia, due to receive a stem cell transplant.

This clonotype was recorded many times. Written as DNA, the CDR3 is TGTGCCACCAGTTCTGGCGGGACTGGGGAAAAACTGTTTTTT. It encodes CATSSGGTGEKLFF. J is TRBJ1-4 and V is TRBV24-1, with D possibly TRBD1 on 5 matching bases. CDR3 length equals 14 residues. Trimming took off 6 bases at V and 8 bases at J, with 15 bases between the two ends. Germline loops: CDR1 KGHDR, CDR2 SFDVKD.

This clonotype was recorded many times. The chain is built from TRBV20-1 and TRBJ1-4; possible D gene TRBD1, 6 bases. The ends were cut back, 3 bases at V and 8 bases at J, with 13 bases in the middle. There are 13 residues in the CDR3. The germline CDR1 and CDR2 sequences are DFQATT and SNEGSKA (reference sequence). CDR3 sequence: CSASGQGLEKLFF. CDR3 DNA sequence: TGCAGTGCTAGTGGGCAGGGGTTGGAAAAACTGTTTTTT.

This clonotype was found many times. V and J are TRBV20-1 and TRBJ2-5; D is uncertain. The germline V gene has CDR1 DFQATT and CDR2 SNEGSKA (reference sequence). Trimming left V 6 bases short and J 5 bases short, with 13 bases between. The CDR3 is made up of 12 amino acids. The DNA for the CDR3 is TGCAGTGCCCCTGGTTCCGACGAGACCCAGTACTTC. Translating gives CSAPGSDETQYF.

The sample holds many counts of this clonotype. The genes are TRBV19 and TRBJ1-5; 8 bases map to TRBD1. V dropped 5 bases and J dropped 0; count of bases not matched to a gene: 9. Looked up from germline, CDR1 is LNHDA and CDR2 is SQIVND (reference sequence). The CDR3 covers 17 residues. The DNA for the CDR3 is TGTGCCAGTAGTGAACCAACAGGGGGTTATAGCAATCAGCCCCAGCATTTT. Its protein is CASSEPTGGYSNQPQHF.

This clonotype occurred many times. The chain has TRBV7-2 and TRBJ2-1; D is ambiguous. Germline V gene sequence: CDR1 SGHTA, CDR2 FQGNSA. V was pared by 3 bases and J by 3 bases, with 12 bases between. The CDR3 runs to 15 residues. CDR3 loop: CASSFGNNFYNEQFF. The DNA for the CDR3 is TGTGCCAGCAGCTTTGGGAATAACTTCTACAATGAGCAGTTCTTC.

This clonotype was recorded at least ten times. The rearrangement joins TRBV7-2 to TRBJ2-7, with 7 positions matching TRBD2. Unmatched junction bases numbered 5, after V lost 3 bases and J lost 0 bases. The CDR3 consists of 15 residues. CDR1 SGHTA and CDR2 FQGNSA come from the germline V gene. CDR3 DNA: TGTGCCAGCAGCTTGGACCGGGACTACTCCTACGAGCAGTACTTC. This codes for CASSLDRDYSYEQYF. Full variable domain (remainder filled in from reference TRBV7-2 and TRBJ2-7): GAGVSQSPSNKVTEKGKDVELRCDPISGHTALYWYRQSLGQGLEFLIYFQGNSAPDKSGLPSDRFSAERTGGSVSTLTIQRTQQEDSAVYLCASSLDRDYSYEQYFGPGTRLTVT.

This clonotype was seen ten or more times. The CDR3 bases are TGTGCCAGCAGCTTGGTGTCCACACAAGAGACCCAGTACTTC. This codes for CASSLVSTQETQYF. The rearrangement joins TRBV5-5 to TRBJ2-5; D gene ambiguous. V gave up 0 bases and J gave up 2 bases, with 8 bases separating them. The CDR3 is 14 amino acids. The germline CDR1 and CDR2 sequences are SGHKS and YYEKEE (reference sequence).

There are many counts of this clonotype. The V call is TRBV7-8, the J call TRBJ2-1; TRBD1 is a possible D gene (6 bases). V lost 2 bases and J lost 8, with 13 bases in between. Germline V gives CDR1 SGHVS, CDR2 FQNEAQ. The CDR3 is made up of 14 amino acids. The CDR3: CASSLTGKLDEQFF. The DNA for the CDR3 is TGTGCCAGCAGCTTAACAGGGAAGTTGGATGAGCAGTTCTTC.

This clonotype was observed at least ten times. This chain links TRBV20-1 with TRBJ2-1; 11 nucleotides line up with TRBD2. With 5 bases clipped from V and 9 bases from J, the junction kept 9 bases outside the gene matches. Germline V CDR1 and CDR2: DFQATT, SNEGSKA (reference sequence). The CDR3 contains 14 residues. The CDR3 DNA reads TGCAGTGCTGCAACTAGCGGGAGAGCGCGTGAGCAGTTCTTC. Amino acid sequence: CSAATSGRAREQFF.

This clonotype came up many times. The chain couples TRBV5-1 to TRBJ2-1, with 7 bases matching TRBD2. The CDR3 consists of 13 residues. V was clipped by 5 bases and J by 5 bases; unmatched bases: 4. Germline V gives CDR1 SGHRS, CDR2 YFSETQ. CDR3 coding DNA: TGCGCCAGCAGATGGGACTACCACAATGAGCAGTTCTTC. Translated: CASRWDYHNEQFF.

Worth noting for this clonotype: An end of the junction does not agree with germline; a read error may underlie this. The chain links TRBV7-8 to TRBJ1-2; the D gene is possibly TRBD1 (5 bases). Germline loops: CDR1 SGHVS, CDR2 FQNEAQ. The CDR3 consists of 11 residues. CDR3 bases: TGTGCCAGCAGCTCGGAAGGGGCTATCGCCTTC. Translated: CASSSEGAIAF.

V usage is TRBV6-1 and J usage is TRBJ1-1, with 8 bases lining up with TRBD1. Germline CDR1 and CDR2: MNHNS and SASEGT. There are 14 residues in the CDR3. V gave up 1 base and J gave up 10 bases; unmatched junction bases: 8. The CDR3 coding sequence is TGTGCCAGCAGTGAAGGTTTCGACAGGGGAGGAGCTTTCTTT. Protein: CASSEGFDRGGAFF.

The table lists this clonotype with many counts. This chain uses TRBV15 with TRBJ2-1; unclear D gene. V lost 1 base to trimming and J lost 6 bases, with 7 bases between them. The V gene's germline CDR1 is LNHNV and CDR2 YYDKDF (reference sequence). There are 13 residues in the CDR3. In DNA form, the CDR3 reads TGTGCCACCAGCAGAGGGATCGGCAATGAGCAGTTCTTC. Translating it yields CATSRGIGNEQFF.

This clonotype has at least ten counts. The chain employs TRBV7-2 and TRBJ1-1; 9 bases are a match to TRBD1. Germline assignment: CDR1 SGHTA and CDR2 FQGNSA. Unmatched junction bases numbered 5, after V lost 3 bases and J lost 3 bases. The CDR3 has 15 residues. CDR3 loop: CASSLGGQGYTEAFF. In DNA form, the CDR3 reads TGTGCCAGCAGCTTGGGCGGACAGGGGTACACTGAAGCTTTCTTT.

Concerning this clonotype itself: A single base separates this from a much larger clone, so it may be a read error. The chain uses TRBV20-1 and TRBJ2-5, with D uncertain. CDR1 is DFQATT, CDR2 SNEGSKA, per germline (reference sequence). This CDR3 has 14 residues. CDR3 bases: TGCAGTGCTAGTCCCCATCGGACCCAAGAGACCCAGCACTTC. Translating gives CSASPHRTQETQHF.